There are many counts of the clone carrying this T cell receptor beta chain. Antigen unknown. This sample is drawn from a study of T cells in Graves' hyperthyroidism and ophthalmopathy. General observations from the study: The blood repertoire included most of the expanded thyroid clonotypes above 0.001.

RNA transcripts provided the source from which TCR beta CDR3 regions were amplified. The study used the HTBI primer set for a first-round RT-PCR of the TCR CDR3. TCRdb called the multiplex PCR reads again in MiXCR, with one record for every CDR3 protein. Of some 400,000 distinct CDR3 sequences listed, roughly 13% are singletons. V shed 1 base and J 3 bases; nucleotides not matched to a gene: 4. CDR1 SGHRS and CDR2 YFSETQ come from the germline V gene. CDR3 length: 16 residues. Source material: blood. This receptor was taken from a man aged 25 to 40 with Graves' hyperthyroidism that later progressed to Graves' ophthalmopathy. This chain uses TRBV5-1 with TRBJ2-1, with TRBD2 matching 10 bases. CDR3 in DNA: TGCGCCAGCAGCTTGTCCGGGACTAGCGTCTACAATGAGCAGTTCTTC. It yields the protein CASSLSGTSVYNEQFF.